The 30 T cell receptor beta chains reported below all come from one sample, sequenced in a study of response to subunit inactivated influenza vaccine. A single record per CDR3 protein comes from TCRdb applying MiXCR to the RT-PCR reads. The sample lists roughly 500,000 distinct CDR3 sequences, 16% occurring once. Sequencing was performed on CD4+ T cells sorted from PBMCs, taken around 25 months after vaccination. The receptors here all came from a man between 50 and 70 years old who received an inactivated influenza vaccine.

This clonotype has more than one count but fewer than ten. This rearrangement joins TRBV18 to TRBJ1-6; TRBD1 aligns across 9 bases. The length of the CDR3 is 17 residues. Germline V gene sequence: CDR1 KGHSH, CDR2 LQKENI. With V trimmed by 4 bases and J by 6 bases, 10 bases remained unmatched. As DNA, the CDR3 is TGTGCCAGCTCACTAACCGGGACAGGGAGGTTTAATTCACCCCTCCACTTT. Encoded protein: CASSLTGTGRFNSPLHF.

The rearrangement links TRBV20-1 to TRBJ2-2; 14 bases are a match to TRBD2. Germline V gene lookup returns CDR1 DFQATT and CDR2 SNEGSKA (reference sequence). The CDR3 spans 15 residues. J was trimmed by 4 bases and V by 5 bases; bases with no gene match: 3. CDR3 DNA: TGCAGTGCTGGGACTAGCGGGAGTAGCACCGGGGAGCTGTTTTTT. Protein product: CSAGTSGSSTGELFF.

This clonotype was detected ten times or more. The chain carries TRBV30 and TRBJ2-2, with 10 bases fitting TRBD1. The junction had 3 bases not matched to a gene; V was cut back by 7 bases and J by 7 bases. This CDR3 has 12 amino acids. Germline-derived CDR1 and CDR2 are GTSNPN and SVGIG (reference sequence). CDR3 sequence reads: CASGTGVGELFF. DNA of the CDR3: TGTGCCTCGGGGACAGGGGTCGGGGAGCTGTTTTTT.

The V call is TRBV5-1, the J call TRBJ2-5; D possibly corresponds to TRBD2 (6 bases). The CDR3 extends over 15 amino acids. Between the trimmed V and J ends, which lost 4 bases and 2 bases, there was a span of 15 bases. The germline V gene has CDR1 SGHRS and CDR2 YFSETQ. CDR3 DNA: TGCGCCAGCAGCATCGCCGGGACTGGACAAGAGACCCAGTACTTC. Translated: CASSIAGTGQETQYF.

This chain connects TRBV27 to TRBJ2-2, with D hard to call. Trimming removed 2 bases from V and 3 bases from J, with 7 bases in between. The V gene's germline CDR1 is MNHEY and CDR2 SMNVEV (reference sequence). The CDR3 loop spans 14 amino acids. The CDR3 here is CASSLTFYTGELFF. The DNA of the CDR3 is TGTGCCAGCAGTTTAACGTTCTACACCGGGGAGCTGTTTTTT.

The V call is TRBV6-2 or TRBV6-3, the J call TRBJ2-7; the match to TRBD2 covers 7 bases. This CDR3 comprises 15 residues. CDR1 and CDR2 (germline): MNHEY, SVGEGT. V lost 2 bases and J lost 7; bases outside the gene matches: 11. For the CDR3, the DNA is TGTGCCAGCAGTTACAACTGGCGGGAGTCAGGAGAGCAGTACTTC. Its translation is CASSYNWRESGEQYF.

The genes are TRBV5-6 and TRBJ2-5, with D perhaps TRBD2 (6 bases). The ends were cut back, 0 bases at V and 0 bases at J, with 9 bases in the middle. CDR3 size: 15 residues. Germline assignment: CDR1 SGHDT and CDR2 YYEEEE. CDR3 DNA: TGTGCCAGCAGCTTGGAAGGGGACTACCAAGAGACCCAGTACTTC. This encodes CASSLEGDYQETQYF.

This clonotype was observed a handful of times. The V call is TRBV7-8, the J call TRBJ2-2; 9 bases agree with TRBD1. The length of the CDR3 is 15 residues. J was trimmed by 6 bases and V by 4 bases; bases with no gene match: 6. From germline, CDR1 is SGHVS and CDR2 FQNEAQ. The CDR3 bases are TGTGCCAGCAGCTACCGGGACAGGGACGCCGGGGAGCTGTTTTTT. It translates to CASSYRDRDAGELFF.

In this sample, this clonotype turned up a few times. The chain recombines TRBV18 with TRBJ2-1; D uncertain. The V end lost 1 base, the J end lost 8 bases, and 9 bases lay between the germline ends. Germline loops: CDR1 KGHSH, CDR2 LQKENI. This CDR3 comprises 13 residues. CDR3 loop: CASSPHKRDEQFF. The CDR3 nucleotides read TGTGCCAGCTCACCACACAAAAGGGATGAGCAGTTCTTC.

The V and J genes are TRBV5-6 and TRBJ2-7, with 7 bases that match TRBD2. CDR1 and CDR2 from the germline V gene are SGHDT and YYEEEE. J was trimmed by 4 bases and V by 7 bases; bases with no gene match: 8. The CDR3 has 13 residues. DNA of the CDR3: TGTGCCAGCGGCCCTGGGGGGGTTTACGAGCAGTACTTC. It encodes CASGPGGVYEQYF.

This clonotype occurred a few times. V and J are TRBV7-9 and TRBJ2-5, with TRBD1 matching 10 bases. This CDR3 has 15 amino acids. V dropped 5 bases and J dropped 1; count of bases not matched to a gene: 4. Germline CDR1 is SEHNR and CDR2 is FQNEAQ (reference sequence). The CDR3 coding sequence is TGTGCCAGCAGCCGGACAGGGGGATCCCAAGAGACCCAGTACTTC. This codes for CASSRTGGSQETQYF.

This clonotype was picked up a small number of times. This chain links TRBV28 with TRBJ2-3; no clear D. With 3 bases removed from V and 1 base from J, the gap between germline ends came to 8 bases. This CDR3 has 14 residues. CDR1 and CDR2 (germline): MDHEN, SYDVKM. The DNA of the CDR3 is TGTGCCAGCAGTTTGCCCCAGCGCACAGATACGCAGTATTTT. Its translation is CASSLPQRTDTQYF.

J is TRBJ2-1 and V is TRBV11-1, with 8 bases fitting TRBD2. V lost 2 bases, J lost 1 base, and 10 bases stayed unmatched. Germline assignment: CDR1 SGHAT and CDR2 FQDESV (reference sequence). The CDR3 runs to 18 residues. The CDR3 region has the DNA TGTGCCAGCAGCTTAAGACTTCTTGGGACTAGATCCTACAATGAGCAGTTCTTC. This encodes CASSLRLLGTRSYNEQFF.

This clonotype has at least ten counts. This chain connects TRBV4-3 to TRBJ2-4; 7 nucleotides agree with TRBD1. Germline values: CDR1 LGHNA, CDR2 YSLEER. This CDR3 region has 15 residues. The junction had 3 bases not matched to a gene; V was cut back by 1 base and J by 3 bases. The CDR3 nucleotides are TGCGCCAGCAGCCAAGCCCGGGACAGCAAAAACATTCAGTACTTC. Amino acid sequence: CASSQARDSKNIQYF.

The CDR3 loop is CASSAVKSTDTQYF. The CDR3 region has the DNA TGCGCCAGCAGTGCAGTAAAAAGCACAGATACGCAGTATTTT. This chain uses TRBV10-1 with TRBJ2-3; D not resolved. Trimming pared 4 bases from V and 0 bases from J, leaving 8 bases between. In germline, CDR1 is WNHNN, CDR2 SYGVQD (reference sequence). The CDR3 sequence is 14 residues long.

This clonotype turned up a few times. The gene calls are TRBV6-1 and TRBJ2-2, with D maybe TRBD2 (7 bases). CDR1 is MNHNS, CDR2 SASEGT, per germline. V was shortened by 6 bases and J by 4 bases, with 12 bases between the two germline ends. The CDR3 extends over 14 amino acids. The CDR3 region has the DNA TGTGCCAGCAGGCGGGGGCAGGGCACCGGGGAGCTGTTTTTT. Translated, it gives CASRRGQGTGELFF.

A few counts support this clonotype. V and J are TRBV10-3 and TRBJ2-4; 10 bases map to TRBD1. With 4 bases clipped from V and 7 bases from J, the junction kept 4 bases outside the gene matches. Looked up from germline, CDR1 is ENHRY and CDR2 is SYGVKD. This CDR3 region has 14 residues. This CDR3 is CAISAGTGDNIQYF. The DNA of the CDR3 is TGTGCCATCAGTGCCGGGACAGGGGACAACATTCAGTACTTC.

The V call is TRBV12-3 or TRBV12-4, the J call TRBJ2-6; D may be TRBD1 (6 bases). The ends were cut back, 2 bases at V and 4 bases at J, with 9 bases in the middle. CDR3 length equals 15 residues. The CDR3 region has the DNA TGTGCCAGCAGTTTATTGGGGGCCGGGGCCAACGTCCTGACTTTC. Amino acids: CASSLLGAGANVLTF.

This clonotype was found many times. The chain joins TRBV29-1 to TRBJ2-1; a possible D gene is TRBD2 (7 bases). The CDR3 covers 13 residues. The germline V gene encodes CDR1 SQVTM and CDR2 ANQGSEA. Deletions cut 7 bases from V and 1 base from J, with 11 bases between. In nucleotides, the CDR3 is TGCAGCGGGGGGGGCAGATCCTACAATGAGCAGTTCTTC. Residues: CSGGGRSYNEQFF.

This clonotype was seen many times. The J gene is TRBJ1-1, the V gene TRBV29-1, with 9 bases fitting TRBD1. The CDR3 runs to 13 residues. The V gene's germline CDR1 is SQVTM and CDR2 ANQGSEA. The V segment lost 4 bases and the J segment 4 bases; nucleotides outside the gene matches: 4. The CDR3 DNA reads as TGCAGCGTTGGGGACAGGGTTGGCACTGAAGCTTTCTTT. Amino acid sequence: CSVGDRVGTEAFF.

CDR3 sequence: CAIQNGLNQPQHF. The CDR3 coding sequence is TGTGCCATCCAAAATGGGTTAAATCAGCCCCAGCATTTT. The chain recombines TRBV10-3 with TRBJ1-5; D is uncertain. The germline CDR1 and CDR2 sequences are ENHRY and SYGVKD. The V end was cut by 8 bases, the J end by 4 bases, with 12 bases between. The CDR3 is 13 amino acids.

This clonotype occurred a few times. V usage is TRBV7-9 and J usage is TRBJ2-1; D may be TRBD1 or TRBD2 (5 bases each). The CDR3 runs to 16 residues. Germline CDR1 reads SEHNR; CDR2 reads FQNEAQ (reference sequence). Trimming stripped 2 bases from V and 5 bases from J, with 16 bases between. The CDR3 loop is CASSLRGRGYNNEQFF. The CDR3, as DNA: TGTGCCAGCAGCTTACGGGGAAGGGGTTACAACAATGAGCAGTTCTTC.

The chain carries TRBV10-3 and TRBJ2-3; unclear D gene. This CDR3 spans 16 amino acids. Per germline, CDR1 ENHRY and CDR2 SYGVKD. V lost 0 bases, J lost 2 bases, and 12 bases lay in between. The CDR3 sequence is CAISESLLRSTDTQYF. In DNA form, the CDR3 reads TGTGCCATCAGTGAGTCGTTACTCCGCTCCACAGATACGCAGTATTTT.

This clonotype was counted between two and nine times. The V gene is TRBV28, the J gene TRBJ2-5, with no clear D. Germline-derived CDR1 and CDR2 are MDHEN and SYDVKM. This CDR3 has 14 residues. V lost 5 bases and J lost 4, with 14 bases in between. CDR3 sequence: CASSLRTVPETQYF. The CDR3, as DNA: TGTGCCAGCAGTCTACGAACAGTACCAGAGACCCAGTACTTC.

The CDR3 sequence is CASSHVPGQGLFF. Here the CDR3 DNA reads TGTGCCAGCAGCCACGTTCCGGGACAGGGTCTGTTTTTT. The V call is TRBV14, the J call TRBJ1-4; 9 positions match TRBD1. There are 13 residues in the CDR3. Losses at the gene ends were 3 bases for V and 14 bases for J; bases not matched to a gene: 7. Germline V gene sequence: CDR1 SGHDN, CDR2 FVKESK.

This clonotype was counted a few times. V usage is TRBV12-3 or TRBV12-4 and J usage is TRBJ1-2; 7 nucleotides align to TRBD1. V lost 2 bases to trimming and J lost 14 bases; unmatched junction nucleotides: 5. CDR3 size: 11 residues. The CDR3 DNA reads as TGTGCCAGCAGTTTATACGAACAGGGGACCTTC. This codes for CASSLYEQGTF.

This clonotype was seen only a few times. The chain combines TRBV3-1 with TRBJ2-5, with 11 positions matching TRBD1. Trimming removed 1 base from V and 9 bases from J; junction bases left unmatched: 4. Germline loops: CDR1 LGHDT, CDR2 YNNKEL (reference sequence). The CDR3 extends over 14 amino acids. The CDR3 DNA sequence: TGTGCCAGCAGCCAAGTTCCGGGACAGGGGGCCCAGTACTTC. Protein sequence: CASSQVPGQGAQYF.

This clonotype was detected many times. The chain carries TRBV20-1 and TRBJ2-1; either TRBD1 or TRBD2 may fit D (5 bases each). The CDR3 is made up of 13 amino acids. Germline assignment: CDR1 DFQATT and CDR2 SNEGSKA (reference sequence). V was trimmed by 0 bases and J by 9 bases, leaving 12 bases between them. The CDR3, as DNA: TGCAGTGCTAGAGATCCACGGGACGGTGAGCAGTTCTTC. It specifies CSARDPRDGEQFF.

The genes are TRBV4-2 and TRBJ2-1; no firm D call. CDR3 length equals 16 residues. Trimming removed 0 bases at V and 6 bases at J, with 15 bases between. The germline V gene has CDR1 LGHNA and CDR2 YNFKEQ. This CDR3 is CASSQEGSKSANEQFF. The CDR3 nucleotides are TGTGCCAGCAGCCAAGAGGGTAGCAAGAGTGCCAATGAGCAGTTCTTC.

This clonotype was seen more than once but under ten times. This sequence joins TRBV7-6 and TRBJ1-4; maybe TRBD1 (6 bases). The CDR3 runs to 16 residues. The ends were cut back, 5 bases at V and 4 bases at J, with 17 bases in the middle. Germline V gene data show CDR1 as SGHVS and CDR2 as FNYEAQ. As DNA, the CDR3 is TGTGCCAGCAGCCAAAGGATTGGGGGCTTTAATGAAAAACTGTTTTTT. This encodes CASSQRIGGFNEKLFF.